Described below is a single TCR beta chain sequence and its context. The antigen it binds to is not known. Read sequence stops 3 residues before the CDR3 end, and the germline J gene provides the missing end. TCR beta CDR3 regions were amplified by multiplex PCR using the immunoSEQ assay from an average of approximately 1,200 ng genomic DNA per sample. To correct primer bias, the assay used a complete synthetic TCR repertoire to set an amplification baseline. Amplicons were sequenced on the Illumina platform. As for the authors' bioinformatics: Sequences were error-corrected by clustering with frequency ratios and a modified nearest-neighbor algorithm and were then analyzed in the immunoSEQ Analyzer with IMGT gene definitions. At each rarefaction depth, TCR richness and evenness were averaged across 20 rarefaction repeats, and any sample with fewer sequences than the depth was left out. Relative abundances of V, D and J genes were compared between groups using Wilcoxon rank sum tests, with FDR correction applied. For the blinded duplicates, the intraclass correlation was approximately 96% for TCR richness and averaged 76.4% across 66 gene segments. Drawn from immuneACCESS, this table holds only the in-frame rearrangements with V and J called that TCRdb kept. Clones are partly lost; checked studies trace under half to an unresolved V gene and leave the rest unexplained. V and J calls and clone size come straight from that table; D and trimming were deduced from the DNA. The sample's clone listing holds roughly 20,000 clones. Less than 6.5% of the sample is taken by the ten largest.

This sample is part of a study of T cells in women clearing cervical HPV infection (dated by TCRdb to the late 2010s). With regard to the full study: The cases were roughly 25 women with histologically confirmed HPV16-related CIN3 or worse, and 2 of these cases were invasive cancers. The 25 controls were women who cleared a single incident HPV16 infection within 12 months without developing precancer or cancer. Blood from cases was drawn at the visit where the lesion was first identified, while blood from controls was drawn once the infection was no longer detected. Among cases, blood sampling occurred a median of about 160 days after lesion detection, with an interquartile range of roughly 90 to 200 days. Since only a few of the women had HLA typing available, the possibility that HLA type was acting as a confounder could not be ruled out. An exploratory proof-of-principle case-control study, nested within the Guanacaste HPV Natural History Study in Costa Rica, was conducted to compare TCR repertoires across cervical HPV16 outcomes. Cases were matched to controls by age within five years and by the year the sample was collected. Cases had a median age of about 34 years and controls had a median age of around 41, with no significant differences in baseline characteristics. The parent cohort enrolled about 10,000 women aged 18 or older in Guanacaste, Costa Rica, in about 1992 to 1994 and followed the women for 6 to 7 years. Quality controls consisted of five blinded duplicates per group, for a total of 60 or so samples made up of approximately 50 participants and around ten replicates. What the study reported, not specific to this receptor: Cases had lower TRBV6-7 relative abundance than controls (approximately 0.11% versus 0.16%; Bonferroni P = 0.0008). Because of the cross-sectional design, the study could not determine whether the associations came before infection or resulted from infection, and neither effector/memory subsets nor HPV-specific T cells were isolated. Because T-cell numbers per sample were unknown, differences in richness could reflect varying T-cell content rather than repertoire biology. Across sequencing depths, CIN3+ cases showed significantly higher TCR repertoire richness than controls, but evenness did not differ between the groups. Cases were distinguished from controls with an estimated AUC of 0.65 to 0.85 by random forest classifiers combining richness and V gene abundances.

Every participant had a single incident cervical HPV16 infection, and prevalent HPV16 infections were excluded. Cervical HPV DNA was detected by MY09/MY11 PCR and genotyped by dot-blot hybridization. Fifteen mL of heparinized blood were centrifuged, and the buffy coat was split into aliquots, frozen at -30 degrees C, and then kept at -80 degrees C. QIAGEN kits were used to extract genomic DNA from buffy coat specimens. Sequences MDHEN (CDR1) and SYDVKM (CDR2) are obtained from the germline V gene. Germline trimming amounts to 4 bases on V and 3 bases on J, with 10 as the count of junction bases outside the gene matches. CDR3 length: 17 amino acids, cysteine to phenylalanine. The DNA shown is the part of the CDR3 that was read: 42 bases, in frame from base 1.

This sequence uses TRBV28 and TRBJ2-1; the junction holds 9 bases that match TRBD1. Sequencing input: blood buffy coat. The receptor comes from a woman between 18 and 70 years old with a cervical HPV16 infection that either progressed to CIN3+ or cleared (not recorded which). The CDR3 reads CASSSRGTGSLYNEQFF. The part of the CDR3 DNA that was read is TGTGCCAGCAGTTCCCGCGGGACAGGGTCACTCTACAATGAG. The CDR3 plus the reference TRBV28 and TRBJ2-1 genes for the other parts give the full variable domain: DVKVTQSSRYLVKRTGEKVFLECVQDMDHENMFWYRQDPGLGLRLIYFSYDVKMKEKGDIPEGYSVSREKKERFSLILESASTNQTSMYLCASSSRGTGSLYNEQFFGPGTRLTVL.